Presented here are 26 T cell receptor beta chains from one specimen sequenced in a study of T cell changes during pregnancy in multiple sclerosis. Libraries were prepared by immunoSEQ multiplex PCR; TCRdb keeps only in-frame clonotypes and omits some of them. The table lists 20,000 to 25,000 clones, over 85% of them singletons. The sample was CD8+ T cells from peripheral blood mononuclear cells, taken in the third trimester of pregnancy. The source is a female donor with multiple sclerosis, enrolled in a pregnancy study.

This chain connects TRBV4-1 to TRBJ1-6; TRBD1 agrees at 9 bases. From germline, CDR1 is MGHRA and CDR2 YSYEKL. The CDR3 length is 16 residues. After removal of 1 base from V and 7 bases from J, the junction contained 5 bases not matched to a gene. Written as DNA, the CDR3 is TGCGCCAGCAGCCAAGTTCCACAGGGGGCCAATTCACCCCTCCACTTT. This encodes CASSQVPQGANSPLHF.

The chain combines TRBV6-5 with TRBJ1-2; maybe TRBD1 (5 bases). The CDR3 is 15 amino acids. Germline V CDR1 and CDR2: MNHEY, SVGAGI. Trimming took off 4 bases at V and 2 bases at J, with 14 bases between the two ends. The CDR3 nucleotides read TGTGCCAGCAGTTCACCCCAAACAGGCAACTATGGCTACACCTTC. It is translated as CASSSPQTGNYGYTF.

The CDR3 here is CASSHRGPFSYEQYF. For the CDR3, the DNA is TGTGCCAGCAGCCACAGGGGGCCTTTCTCCTACGAGCAGTACTTC. The chain uses TRBV11-2 and TRBJ2-7; TRBD1 aligns across 9 bases. The CDR3 covers 15 residues. Germline loops: CDR1 SGHAT, CDR2 FQNNGV. Trimming removed 5 bases from V and 0 bases from J; junction bases left unmatched: 5.

CDR3 nucleotides: TGTGCCAGCAGCTCTATCCCGAGCGCCTACAATGAGCAGTTCTTC. This gives the protein CASSSIPSAYNEQFF. This chain joins TRBV7-3 and TRBJ2-1; D unresolved. The CDR3 extends over 15 amino acids. CDR1 is SGHTA, CDR2 FQGTGA, per germline. V lost 4 bases, J lost 2 bases, and 12 bases lay in between.

The V gene is TRBV6-1, the J gene TRBJ2-1, with D possibly TRBD1 on 6 matching bases. The germline V and J ends were trimmed by 2 bases and 0 bases, with 11 bases remaining between them. The CDR3 has 16 amino acids. The germline V gene encodes CDR1 MNHNS and CDR2 SASEGT. The CDR3 DNA reads as TGTGCCAGCAGTGAACAGGGGACCAGCTCCTACAATGAGCAGTTCTTC. It encodes CASSEQGTSSYNEQFF.

This rearrangement joins TRBV28 to TRBJ2-7; D unclear. The germline V gene has CDR1 MDHEN and CDR2 SYDVKM. This CDR3 spans 15 amino acids. The ends were cut back, 6 bases at V and 0 bases at J, with 15 bases in the middle. For the CDR3, the DNA is TGTGCCAGCAGACTTGAGCCCGGTAGCTCCTACGAGCAGTACTTC. Protein: CASRLEPGSSYEQYF.

DNA of the CDR3: TGTGCCAGCGCCCAAAGGGGTTCTAATTCACCCCTCCACTTT. The encoded protein is CASAQRGSNSPLHF. The genes are TRBV6-1 and TRBJ1-6; D possibly corresponds to TRBD1 (5 bases). V lost 8 bases and J lost 6, with 14 bases in between. CDR1 is MNHNS, CDR2 SASEGT, per germline. The CDR3 extends over 14 amino acids.

Comments on this clone: Additional DNA sequences in this sample encode the identical CDR3. The chain carries TRBV20-1 and TRBJ2-7; D is uncertain. The CDR3 has 11 residues. Germline V lookup: CDR1 DFQATT, CDR2 SNEGSKA (reference sequence). The V end was cut by 0 bases, the J end by 4 bases, with 4 bases between. The CDR3 sequence: CSARDPYEQYF. The CDR3 region has the DNA TGCAGTGCTAGAGATCCGTACGAGCAGTACTTC.

The chain is built from TRBV9 and TRBJ2-2; tentative D call: TRBD1 (6 bases). Per the germline V gene, CDR1 is SGDLS and CDR2 is YYNGEE. V lost 4 bases and J lost 0, with 10 bases in between. This CDR3 is 15 amino acids long. As DNA, the CDR3 is TGTGCCAGCAGCATGAGGACAGCGAACACCGGGGAGCTGTTTTTT. Protein product: CASSMRTANTGELFF. Looking up the rest from reference TRBV9 and TRBJ2-2 gives the full variable domain: DSGVTQTPKHLITATGQRVTLRCSPRSGDLSVYWYQQSLDQGLQFLIQYYNGEERAKGNILERFSAQQFPDLHSELNLSSLELGDSALYFCASSMRTANTGELFFGEGSRLTVL.

The chain couples TRBV2 to TRBJ2-7; maybe TRBD1 (5 bases). The CDR3 has 12 amino acids. Trimming took off 7 bases at V and 2 bases at J, with 9 bases between the two ends. Per the germline V gene, CDR1 is SNHLY and CDR2 is FYNNEI. The CDR3 DNA follows: TGTGCCAGCAAGGGCAGGGCCTACGAGCAGTACTTC. Its protein is CASKGRAYEQYF.

V usage is TRBV7-9 and J usage is TRBJ2-5; 9 bases line up with TRBD2. The CDR3 covers 16 residues. Germline V gene sequence: CDR1 SEHNR, CDR2 FQNEAQ (reference sequence). Trimming at V came to 2 bases and at J to 1 base, leaving 5 bases not matched to a gene. The CDR3 coding sequence is TGTGCCAGCAGCTTACGGCTAGCGGGGAGCCAAGAGACCCAGTACTTC. It codes for CASSLRLAGSQETQYF.

The chain employs TRBV7-9 and TRBJ2-7; D is undetermined. This CDR3 region has 13 residues. The V end was cut by 4 bases, the J end by 4 bases, with 11 bases between. Germline loops: CDR1 SEHNR, CDR2 FQNEAQ (reference sequence). CDR3 DNA: TGTGCCAGCAGCTACGGGTCCCTGTACGAGCAGTACTTC. Encoded protein: CASSYGSLYEQYF.

The chain recombines TRBV29-1 with TRBJ1-2; 7 bases line up with TRBD1. V lost 0 bases, J lost 7 bases, and 8 bases stayed unmatched. This CDR3 comprises 14 residues. The germline CDR1 and CDR2 sequences are SQVTM and ANQGSEA. The CDR3 region is CSVEDVRGWVGYTF. For the CDR3, the DNA is TGCAGCGTTGAAGATGTCAGGGGGTGGGTTGGCTACACCTTC.

The V call is TRBV7-3, the J call TRBJ2-5, with TRBD2 identical over 8 bases. Per germline, CDR1 SGHTA and CDR2 FQGTGA. With 7 bases clipped from V and 4 bases from J, the junction kept 8 bases outside the gene matches. This CDR3 contains 14 residues. As DNA, the CDR3 is TGTGCCAGCACCTCGGGGGGGGACGCAGAGACCCAGTACTTC. It codes for CASTSGGDAETQYF.

The chain is built from TRBV11-3 and TRBJ2-2, with 7 bases lining up with TRBD1. The trim removed 5 bases at V and 3 bases at J, leaving 3 bases unmatched. The CDR3 extends over 14 amino acids. Looked up from germline, CDR1 is SGHNT and CDR2 is YENEEA. The CDR3 loop reads CASSRQGYTGELFF. The CDR3 DNA sequence: TGTGCCAGCAGCCGACAGGGTTACACCGGGGAGCTGTTTTTT.

This chain links TRBV28 with TRBJ1-5; D is uncertain. CDR3 length: 12 amino acids. Trimming left V 7 bases short and J 8 bases short, with 12 bases between. The germline CDR1 and CDR2 sequences are MDHEN and SYDVKM. CDR3 in amino acids: CASIGTEEPQHF. The CDR3 DNA reads as TGTGCCAGCATCGGCACTGAGGAGCCCCAGCATTTT.

The chain couples TRBV14 to TRBJ1-4, with D hard to call. The germline V gene has CDR1 SGHDN and CDR2 FVKESK. V was clipped by 0 bases and J by 8 bases, with 13 bases between them. The CDR3 spans 15 residues. The DNA for the CDR3 is TGTGCCAGCAGCCAAGAGATCGGGTCTGAGGAAAAACTGTTTTTT. The encoded protein is CASSQEIGSEEKLFF. The variable domain in full, with the rest retrieved from reference TRBV14 and TRBJ1-4, is EAGVTQFPSHSVIEKGQTVTLRCDPISGHDNLYWYRRVMGKEIKFLLHFVKESKQDESGMPNNRFLAERTGGTYSTLKVQPAELEDSGVYFCASSQEIGSEEKLFFGSGTQLSVL.

J is TRBJ2-7 and V is TRBV27, with D possibly matching TRBD2 (6 bases). The CDR3 is 14 residues long. The germline gives CDR1 MNHEY, CDR2 SMNVEV (reference sequence). Trimming cost V 10 bases and J 3 bases, with 19 bases left between them. CDR3 residues: CATSLGGSRYEQYF. The CDR3 region has the DNA TGTGCCACCAGCTTGGGAGGATCCCGCTACGAGCAGTACTTC.

The sample holds a few counts of this clone. V and J are TRBV19 and TRBJ2-2; D not certain. The CDR3 sequence is 13 residues long. V dropped 1 base and J dropped 5 bases, with 5 bases sitting between them. Germline assignment: CDR1 LNHDA and CDR2 SQIVND (reference sequence). This chain's CDR3 is CASSIGVTGELFF. The CDR3 DNA sequence: TGTGCCAGTAGTATAGGCGTTACCGGGGAGCTGTTTTTT.

The genes are TRBV4-1 and TRBJ1-3; D is perhaps TRBD1 (5 bases). V was pared by 3 bases and J by 2 bases, with 17 bases between. CDR3 length: 17 amino acids. Germline V gene data show CDR1 as MGHRA and CDR2 as YSYEKL. This CDR3 reads CASSQADVGGAGNTIYF. Here the CDR3 DNA reads TGCGCCAGCAGCCAGGCCGATGTGGGGGGAGCTGGAAACACCATATATTTT.

In its sample, this clone was seen once. V gene TRBV19 combines with J gene TRBJ1-1; the D gene is possibly TRBD1 (6 bases). Germline V gene data show CDR1 as LNHDA and CDR2 as SQIVND (reference sequence). The CDR3 is 14 amino acids. Deletions cut 8 bases from V and 2 bases from J, with 15 bases between. CDR3 protein: CASSNRDINTEAFF. As DNA, the CDR3 is TGTGCCAGTTCCAACCGGGACATTAACACTGAAGCTTTCTTT.

In its sample, this clone was seen once. The chain couples TRBV29-1 to TRBJ2-3, with D maybe TRBD1 (6 bases). Germline loops: CDR1 SQVTM, CDR2 ANQGSEA. V lost 5 bases and J 0 bases, leaving 15 bases between the germline ends. The CDR3 is 15 amino acids. CDR3: CSVSQTGSSTDTQYF. The CDR3 bases are TGCAGCGTTAGCCAGACAGGATCTAGCACAGATACGCAGTATTTT.

The chain joins TRBV27 to TRBJ2-1; 7 nucleotides line up with TRBD2. This CDR3 comprises 15 residues. With 5 bases clipped from V and 0 bases from J, the junction kept 4 bases outside the gene matches. The germline gives CDR1 MNHEY, CDR2 SMNVEV (reference sequence). In DNA form, the CDR3 reads TGTGCCAGCAGTAATGGCGGGAGCTCCTACAATGAGCAGTTCTTC. Its protein product is CASSNGGSSYNEQFF.

This chain uses TRBV7-7 with TRBJ2-1; 9 nucleotides align to TRBD2. V lost 1 base and J lost 6; bases outside the gene matches: 4. The CDR3 length is 15 residues. The germline V gene has CDR1 SSHAT and CDR2 FNYEAQ (reference sequence). The CDR3 nucleotides are TGTGCCAGCAGCTTAGGAGCGGGAGGTTCCAATGAGCAGTTCTTC. Protein: CASSLGAGGSNEQFF.

The chain is built from TRBV7-6 and TRBJ2-1, with D possibly being TRBD1 (6 bases). The V gene lost 4 bases and the J gene lost 3 bases, with 19 bases spanning the gap. The length of the CDR3 is 17 residues. The V gene's germline CDR1 is SGHVS and CDR2 FNYEAQ. The CDR3 region has the DNA TGTGCCAGCAGCTCCAGGGCCTTAACAGGGCTCTACAATGAGCAGTTCTTC. Amino acids: CASSSRALTGLYNEQFF.

The chain couples TRBV9 to TRBJ2-1, with 13 bases lining up with TRBD2. The V gene end was trimmed by 0 bases and the J gene end by 9 bases; junction bases not matched to a gene: 9. CDR1 is SGDLS and CDR2 is YYNGEE in the germline V gene. CDR3 size: 17 residues. CDR3 sequence: CASSVAGATSGRSEQFF. Written as DNA, the CDR3 is TGTGCCAGCAGCGTAGCAGGGGCGACTAGCGGGAGGAGTGAGCAGTTCTTC.